This is a list of T cell receptor beta chains from one sample in a study of beta chain features in type 1 diabetes. Clones were read by immunoSEQ multiplex PCR, and TCRdb kept only the in-frame ones, dropping some. This sample has some 640,000 clones; roughly 13% occur once, and the top ten carry less than 0.04%. Sequencing input: naive CD4+ T cells from blood. The receptor source for this set is a young man with type 1 diabetes. The CDR3 runs from the conserved cysteine through the conserved F or W. The D gene is left open where the match is weak. Clone sizes are given selectively: once, few, many, or a class where the clone is expanded.

>-|few|TRBJ1-1|TRBV30
TGTGCCAAAGGTCGGGAGAACACTGAAGCTTTCTTT
CAKGRENTEAFF
>-|few|TRBJ2-5|TRBV29-1
TGCAGCGTTGCCCGCAACGCGGGGGAGACCCAGTACTTC
CSVARNAGETQYF
>-|-|TRBJ2-4|TRBV30
TGTGCCTGGAGTCGGGGCAAAAACATTCAGTACTTC
CAWSRGKNIQYF
>-|-|TRBJ2-5|TRBV20-1
TGCAGTGCCCTCGTAACGGAGACCCAGTACTTC
CSALVTETQYF
>-|-|TRBJ1-1|TRBV28
TGTGCCAGCACCAAAGGGGGGGCTGAAGCTTTCTTT
CASTKGGAEAFF
>-|few|TRBJ2-2|TRBV30
TGTGCCTGGAGTCGGCACCTGAACACCGGGGAGCTGTTTTTT
CAWSRHLNTGELFF
>-|few|TRBJ1-5|TRBV6-5
TGTGCCAGCAGTATGACAGGTTTGAAGCCCCAGCATTTT
CASSMTGLKPQHF
>-|-|TRBJ1-1|TRBV9
TGTGCCAGCAGCGTCTCTGGGCAGGCGGGTACTGAAGCTTTCTTT
CASSVSGQAGTEAFF
>-|few|TRBJ2-2|TRBV5-5
TGTGCCAGCAGCTTTTCCAGGGCCGGGGAGCTGTTTTTT
CASSFSRAGELFF
>TRBD2|-|TRBJ2-5|TRBV7-3
TGTGCCAGCAGCATAGGGGCTAGCGGTTACCAAGAGACCCAGTACTTC
CASSIGASGYQETQYF
>-|few|TRBJ1-5|TRBV7-2
TGTGCCAGCGCCAGGGCACCTAACAGGGAGGGTCAGCCCCAGCATTTT
CASARAPNREGQPQHF
>-|few|TRBJ1-1|TRBV28
TGTGCCAGCAGTAGGAACACTGAAGCTTTCTTT
CASSRNTEAFF
>TRBD1|few|TRBJ2-1|TRBV7-9
TGTGCCAGCAGCTTACCCGCCAGGGGGCAGGACAATGAGCAGTTCTTC
CASSLPARGQDNEQFF
>-|-|TRBJ2-5|TRBV28
TGTGCCAGCAGTGGAGCCGGGCGGGAGACCCAGTACTTC
CASSGAGRETQYF
>TRBD1|-|TRBJ1-1|TRBV9
TGTGCCAGCAGTCGCCACGACAGGGCCACTGAAGCTTTCTTT
CASSRHDRATEAFF
>TRBD2|-|TRBJ2-2|TRBV11-2
TGTGCCAGCAGCTCAGAGGGACTAGCGGGGAGTGTGTTTTTT
CASSSEGLAGSVFF
>TRBD2|few|TRBJ2-7|TRBV28
TGTGCCAGCACCTCCGGAGGAGCGGGAGGGAACTACGAGCAGTACTTC
CASTSGGAGGNYEQYF
>-|-|TRBJ2-2|TRBV4-3
TGCGCCAGCAGCCAAGTAGTTGCCTCGACCTCGGCCGGGGAGCTGTTTTTT
CASSQVVASTSAGELFF
>-|-|TRBJ2-3|TRBV12-5
TGTGCTAGTGGTTTGGAGGATACGCAGTATTTT
CASGLEDTQYF
>-|few|TRBJ1-2|TRBV20-1
TGCAGTGCTCCCCTCGGTGCTGGCTACACCTTC
CSAPLGAGYTF
>-|few|TRBJ2-2|TRBV4-2
TGTGCCAGCAGCCAAGTGGCCTACAACACCGGGGAGCTGTTTTTT
CASSQVAYNTGELFF
>-|-|TRBJ1-1|TRBV7-9
TGTGCCAGCAGCTTAGCTTCTCGGAACACTGAAGCTTTCTTT
CASSLASRNTEAFF
>-|once|TRBJ1-2|TRBV5-4
TGTGCCAGCAGCAGCCGGGACAAAGGCTACACCTTC
CASSSRDKGYTF
>-|few|TRBJ1-6|TRBV7-8
TGTGCCAGCGGTTACCGGGCCCTGGGGGAATCACCCCTCCACTTT
CASGYRALGESPLHF
>-|few|TRBJ2-7|TRBV6-5
TGTGCCAGCAGTTACAGAAGGGGCGAGCAGTACTTC
CASSYRRGEQYF
>-|-|TRBJ1-2|TRBV5-1
TGCGCCAGCAGCTTGGCAGGGGTCGTTAACTATGGCTACACCTTC
CASSLAGVVNYGYTF
>-|once|TRBJ2-1|TRBV19
TGTGCCAGTAGGCCCCAGGGAGTCAATGAGCAGTTCTTC
CASRPQGVNEQFF
>-|-|TRBJ2-7|TRBV11-2
TGTGCCAGCAGCTTAGACCGGGGACGGCCAGCCTACGAGCAGTACTTC
CASSLDRGRPAYEQYF
>TRBD1|few|TRBJ1-3|TRBV10-1
TGCGCCAGCAGTTCTGGGACAGGATTTTCTGGAAACACCATATATTTT
CASSSGTGFSGNTIYF
>-|-|TRBJ2-5|TRBV4-2
TGTGCCAGCAGCCCCCTCCGGGGGACCCAAGAGACCCAGTACTTC
CASSPLRGTQETQYF
>-|-|TRBJ2-1|TRBV9
TGTGCCAGCAGCGAAACCGGGACGACCTACAATGAGCAGTTCTTC
CASSETGTTYNEQFF
>TRBD1|few|TRBJ1-1|TRBV30
TGTGCCTGGAGATGGTTGACAGGGGGCGAAGTGAACACTGAAGCTTTCTTT
CAWRWLTGGEVNTEAFF
>-|few|TRBJ2-7|TRBV6-5
TGTGCCACCTACAGAGACTACTACGAGCAGTACTTC
CATYRDYYEQYF
>-|few|TRBJ2-7|TRBV10-3
TGTGCCATCAGGGGAGCGCGTCTCAACGAGCAGTACTTC
CAIRGARLNEQYF
>TRBD2|once|TRBJ2-1|TRBV11-2
TGTGCCAGCAGCTTAGATCAGGTAGCGGGAGGGCCGAATGAGCAGTTCTTC
CASSLDQVAGGPNEQFF
>TRBD2|few|TRBJ2-3|TRBV5-1
TGCGCCAGCAGCCCTGGTAGGACTAGCGATACGCAGTATTTT
CASSPGRTSDTQYF
>TRBD1|-|TRBJ1-3|TRBV7-9
TGTGCCAGCAGCTTAGCCGACAGGGGAGGTGGAAACACCATATATTTT
CASSLADRGGGNTIYF
>-|once|TRBJ1-2|TRBV28
TGTGCCAGCAGCGGCTCTAACTATGGCTACACCTTC
CASSGSNYGYTF